This T cell receptor beta chain was found in a study of cytomegalovirus exposure and HLA in healthy donors (dated by TCRdb to about 2017). General notes on the study: The roughly 670 repertoires of the first cohort and the 95 to 150 validation repertoires were produced on the same platform, according to a later analysis. The study aimed to test whether cataloging public T cell receptors could reveal signatures of past pathogen exposure. High-throughput TCR immunosequencing, statistical association of individual TCRs with disease status, and machine learning were combined to predict cytomegalovirus infection status. Besides the first cohort of roughly 700 subjects, a separate validation cohort made up of roughly 120 different subjects was used.

Donors formed part of the validation cohort, which comprised fewer than 150 subjects and was distinct from the first cohort of 550 to 850 subjects. CDR1 and CDR2, looked up from the germline V gene, are LGHNT and FRNRAP. Counted from cysteine to phenylalanine, this CDR3 has 20 amino acids. Only the CDR3 DNA is retained, 60 bases long and in frame from the first base. Compared with germline, V lacks 3 bases and J lacks 7 bases; bases without a gene match: 22. Concerning this clone itself: This clone's antigen is unknown. Per-base quality was not reported, and no clone a single base away is much larger than it.

Libraries were made using the immunoSEQ multiplex PCR assay. Per the authors' processing: A statistical classification framework was developed to diagnose cytomegalovirus status using the catalog of TCR beta chain sequences. Drawn from immuneACCESS, this table holds only the in-frame rearrangements with V and J called that TCRdb kept. Clones are partly lost; checked studies trace under half to an unresolved V gene and leave the rest unexplained. V and J calls plus clone size are reproduced from that table; the DNA served to infer D and trimming. The sample records approximately 82,000 clones, roughly 93% of which are singletons. The ten largest clones take up 0.55% to 0.8% of the sample. What the work shows at the level of the full study, not this receptor alone: Three of the identified cytomegalovirus-associated TCR beta chains were confirmed in vitro to be specific for cytomegalovirus antigens. Most TCR sequences were seen in very few donors, while some public TCRs were found in many individuals. A later analysis had no HLA typing for the validation cohort, so co-occurrence there was scored across all 110 or so repertoires. In the study, 150 to 200 TCR beta chains were listed as associated with cytomegalovirus. The classifier was reported to diagnose cytomegalovirus status with high specificity and sensitivity in both the original cohort and the validation cohort. According to the authors, the approach could potentially be generalized to other disease states and immunological phenotypes. Of the cluster scores, roughly 95% were above 0 in a later analysis, which found that TCRs clustered in the first cohort also tended to co-occur in the 120 validation repertoires.

The rearranged segments are TRBV12-5 and TRBJ1-4; the junction holds 8 bases that match TRBD1. This clonotype was obtained from a man aged 18 to 35 in good health and CMV-seronegative. The source material was PBMCs. The CDR3: CASGLLGTGQDPPSGEKLFF. The DNA sequence follows: TGTGCTAGTGGTTTACTCGGGACAGGTCAGGACCCACCCTCGGGTGAAAAACTGTTTTTT.